The 10 T cell receptor beta chains presented below share a single source sample, sequenced in a study of cytomegalovirus exposure and HLA in healthy donors. Primers included in the PCR were 60 Vbeta and 13 Jbeta primers. Here immunoSEQ multiplex PCR was the method, and the copy in TCRdb shows in-frame clones only, minus some. The profile shows 150,000 to 200,000 clones, roughly three quarters of them singletons. Sequences were obtained from PBMCs. The receptors come from a middle-aged man in good health and CMV-seropositive.

This chain joins TRBV30 and TRBJ1-6; TRBD1 might be the D (6 bases). Germline V CDR1 and CDR2: GTSNPN, SVGIG (reference sequence). V was shortened by 4 bases and J by 7 bases, with 11 bases between the two germline ends. This CDR3 is built from 13 residues. The CDR3 region is CAWTGAFNSPLHF. CDR3 in DNA: TGTGCCTGGACAGGGGCCTTCAATTCACCCCTCCACTTT.

This chain's CDR3 is CASSRDSSYNEQFF. The DNA of the CDR3 is TGTGCCAGCAGCCGAGACAGCTCCTACAATGAGCAGTTCTTC. The rearrangement joins TRBV5-6 to TRBJ2-1, with D possibly matching TRBD1 (5 bases). The germline V and J ends were trimmed by 4 bases and 0 bases, with 8 bases remaining between them. Germline V CDR1 and CDR2: SGHDT, YYEEEE. The CDR3 is 14 amino acids.

This clone showed up just a few times. The chain carries TRBV5-1 and TRBJ1-2, with D unclear. The germline CDR1 and CDR2 sequences are SGHRS and YFSETQ. Deletions cut 4 bases from V and 6 bases from J, with 13 bases between. The CDR3 sequence is 13 residues long. The CDR3 here is CASSPGVEDGYTF. CDR3 nucleotide sequence: TGCGCCAGCAGCCCTGGAGTAGAGGATGGCTACACCTTC.

The chain combines TRBV5-1 with TRBJ1-6; TRBD1 might be the D (5 bases). Germline values: CDR1 SGHRS, CDR2 YFSETQ. This CDR3 has 16 amino acids. V gave up 0 bases and J gave up 9 bases, with 16 bases separating them. The CDR3 DNA sequence: TGCGCCAGCAGCTTGGAAGCGGCGGGGCTCGGTTCACCCCTCCACTTT. As protein: CASSLEAAGLGSPLHF.

This chain joins TRBV6-5 and TRBJ2-5; 9 nucleotides align to TRBD2. V gave up 6 bases and J gave up 5 bases; unmatched junction bases: 10. In germline, CDR1 is MNHEY, CDR2 SVGAGI. The CDR3 is 15 residues long. CDR3 residues: CASSSEAGGYETQYF. CDR3 sequence (DNA): TGTGCCAGCAGCTCTGAAGCGGGGGGCTACGAGACCCAGTACTTC.

This rearrangement joins TRBV6-1 to TRBJ1-5; 8 bases agree with TRBD1. The CDR3 has 16 residues. The ends lost 4 bases at V and 1 base at J; junction bases unmatched: 6. The V gene's germline CDR1 is MNHNS and CDR2 SASEGT. The CDR3 DNA reads as TGTGCCAGCAGTGGACAGGGGCGGGTCAGCAATCAGCCCCAGCATTTT. It is translated as CASSGQGRVSNQPQHF.

This clone turned up a few times. This chain joins TRBV2 and TRBJ2-7; D unresolved. CDR1 and CDR2 (germline): SNHLY, FYNNEI. Trimming left V 8 bases short and J 2 bases short, with 19 bases between. The CDR3 is 15 amino acids. Here the CDR3 DNA reads TGTGCCAGCCGACTGTCGACGGCGGCCACCTACGAGCAGTACTTC. Residues: CASRLSTAATYEQYF.

This clone was observed a few times. This chain's CDR3 is CSATYNEQFF. CDR3 bases: TGCAGTGCTACTTACAATGAGCAGTTCTTC. V usage is TRBV20-1 and J usage is TRBJ2-1; D call uncertain. This CDR3 has 10 residues. The V end was cut by 4 bases, the J end by 4 bases, with 2 bases between. CDR1 DFQATT and CDR2 SNEGSKA come from the germline V gene (reference sequence).

This clone has more than one count but fewer than ten. The rearrangement joins TRBV4-2 to TRBJ2-7, with D possibly matching TRBD2 (5 bases). Germline V CDR1 and CDR2: LGHNA, YNFKEQ. This CDR3 comprises 14 residues. The ends were cut back, 0 bases at V and 6 bases at J, with 12 bases in the middle. The CDR3 sequence: CASSQDDRGAEQYF. In nucleotides, the CDR3 is TGTGCCAGCAGCCAAGATGACCGGGGAGCCGAGCAGTACTTC.

V is TRBV9 and J is TRBJ2-3, with D possibly being TRBD2 (5 bases). From germline, CDR1 is SGDLS and CDR2 YYNGEE. This CDR3 has 14 amino acids. V lost 6 bases, J lost 1 base, and 12 bases lay in between. This chain's CDR3 is CASTPGDGTDTQYF. CDR3 nucleotide sequence: TGTGCCAGCACCCCCGGGGATGGCACAGATACGCAGTATTTT.